The clone carrying this T cell receptor beta chain was seen a few times. The authors ran a second PCR of roughly 7 to 11 cycles using a sample-barcoded 5' primer and a J-beta primer mix. TCRdb itself ran the 5' RACE reads through MiXCR, one entry per CDR3 protein. This sample has about 680,000 distinct CDR3 sequences, with around half found just once. This CDR3 spans 16 amino acids. V was trimmed by 5 bases and J by 6 bases, leaving 22 bases between them. This sample is drawn from a study of blood T cells in healthy people across ages. The source material was blood. The TCR comes from a woman in her sixties or seventies in good health. The genes are TRBV12-3 or TRBV12-4 and TRBJ1-1, with D maybe TRBD1 (5 bases). CDR3 amino acids: CASSPLVGGWIAEAFF. The CDR3, as DNA: TGTGCCAGCAGTCCCCTTGTTGGGGGGTGGATCGCTGAAGCTTTCTTT.